The source of this TCR beta chain is a study of CD8 T cells in ankylosing spondylitis. Libraries of TCR beta came from quantitative 5'-RACE with molecular barcodes. TCRdb reanalysed the 5' RACE reads using MiXCR and keeps one entry per CDR3 protein. The data show 80,000 to 90,000 distinct CDR3 sequences, around 30% seen once. This clonotype was seen only a few times. Antigen: not known. Germline assignment: CDR1 MNHEY and CDR2 SMNVEV (reference sequence). V gave up 6 bases and J gave up 3 bases; unmatched junction bases: 8. The CDR3 totals 15 residues. Findings and caveats of the study: In synovial fluid and blood from reactive arthritis, some motif variants were previously reported. Clones linked to the disease showed a CD8+ phenotype. They occurred at relatively low frequencies in peripheral blood. Among TCR beta sequences, a motif of under ten highly homologous variants appeared characteristic of ankylosing spondylitis blood.

Sequencing was done on a sample of blood, either unsorted or a sorted T cell fraction (not recorded which). This rearrangement joins TRBV27 to TRBJ2-7; TRBD2 matches at 10 bases. This TCR was sampled from a male donor with ankylosing spondylitis or in good health (not recorded which). CDR3 bases: TGTGCCAGCAGCCCGCTAGCGGGAGTAAACTACGAGCAGTACTTC. Its translation is CASSPLAGVNYEQYF.